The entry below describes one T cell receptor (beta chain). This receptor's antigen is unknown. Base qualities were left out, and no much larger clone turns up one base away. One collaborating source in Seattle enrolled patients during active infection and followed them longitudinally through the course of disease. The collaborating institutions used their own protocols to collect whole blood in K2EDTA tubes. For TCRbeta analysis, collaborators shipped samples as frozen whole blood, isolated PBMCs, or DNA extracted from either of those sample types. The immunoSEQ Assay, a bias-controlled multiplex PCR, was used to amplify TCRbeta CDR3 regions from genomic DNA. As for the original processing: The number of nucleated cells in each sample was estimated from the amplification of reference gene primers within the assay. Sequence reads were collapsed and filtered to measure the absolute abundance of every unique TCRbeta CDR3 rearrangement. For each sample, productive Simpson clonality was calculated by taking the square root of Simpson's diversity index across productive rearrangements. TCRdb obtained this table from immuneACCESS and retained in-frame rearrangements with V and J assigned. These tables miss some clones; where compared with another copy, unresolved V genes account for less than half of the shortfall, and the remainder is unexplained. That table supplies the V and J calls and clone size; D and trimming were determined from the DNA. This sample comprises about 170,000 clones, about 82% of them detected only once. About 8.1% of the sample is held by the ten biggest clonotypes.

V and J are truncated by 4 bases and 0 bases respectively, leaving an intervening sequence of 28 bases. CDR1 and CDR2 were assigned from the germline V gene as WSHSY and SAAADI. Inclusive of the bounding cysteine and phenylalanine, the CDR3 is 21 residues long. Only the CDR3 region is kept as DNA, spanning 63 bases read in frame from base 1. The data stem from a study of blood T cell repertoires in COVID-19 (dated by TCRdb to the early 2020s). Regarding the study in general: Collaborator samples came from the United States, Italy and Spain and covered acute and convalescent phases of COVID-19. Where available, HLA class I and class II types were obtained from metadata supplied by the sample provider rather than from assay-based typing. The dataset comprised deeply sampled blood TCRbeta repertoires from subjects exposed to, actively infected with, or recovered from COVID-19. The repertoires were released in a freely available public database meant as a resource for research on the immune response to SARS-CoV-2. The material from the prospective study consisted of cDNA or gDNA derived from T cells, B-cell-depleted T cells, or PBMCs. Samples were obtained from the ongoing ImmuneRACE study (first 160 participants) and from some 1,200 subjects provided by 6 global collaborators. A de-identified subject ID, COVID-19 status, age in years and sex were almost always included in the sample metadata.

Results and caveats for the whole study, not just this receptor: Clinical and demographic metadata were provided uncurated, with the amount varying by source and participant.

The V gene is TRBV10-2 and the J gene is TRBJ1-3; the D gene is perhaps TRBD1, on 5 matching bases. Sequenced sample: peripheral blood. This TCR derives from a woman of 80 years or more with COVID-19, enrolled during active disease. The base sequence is TGCGCCAGCAGTGTCCAGGTCGTAGACAGCCTGCGACCTAACTCTGGAAACACCATATATTTT. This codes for CASSVQVVDSLRPNSGNTIYF.